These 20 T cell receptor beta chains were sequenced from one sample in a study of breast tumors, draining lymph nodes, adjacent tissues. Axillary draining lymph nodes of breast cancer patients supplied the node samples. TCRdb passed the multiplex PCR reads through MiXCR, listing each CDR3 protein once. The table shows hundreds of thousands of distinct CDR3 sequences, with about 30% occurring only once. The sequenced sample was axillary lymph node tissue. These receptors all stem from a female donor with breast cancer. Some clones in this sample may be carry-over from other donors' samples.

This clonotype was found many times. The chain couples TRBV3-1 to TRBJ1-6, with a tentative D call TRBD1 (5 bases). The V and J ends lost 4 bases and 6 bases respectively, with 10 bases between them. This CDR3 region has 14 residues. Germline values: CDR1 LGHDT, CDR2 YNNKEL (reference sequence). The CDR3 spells CASSLGTGNSPLHF. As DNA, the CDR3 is TGTGCCAGCAGCCTAGGGACGGGTAATTCACCCCTCCACTTT.

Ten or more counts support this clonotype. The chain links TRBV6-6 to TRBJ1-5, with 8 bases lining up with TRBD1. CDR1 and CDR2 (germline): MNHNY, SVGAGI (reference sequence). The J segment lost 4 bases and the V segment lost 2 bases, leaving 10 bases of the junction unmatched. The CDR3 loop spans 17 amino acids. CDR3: CASSYRGQGGLNQPQHF. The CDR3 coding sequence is TGTGCCAGCAGTTACCGCGGACAGGGAGGCCTGAATCAGCCCCAGCATTTT.

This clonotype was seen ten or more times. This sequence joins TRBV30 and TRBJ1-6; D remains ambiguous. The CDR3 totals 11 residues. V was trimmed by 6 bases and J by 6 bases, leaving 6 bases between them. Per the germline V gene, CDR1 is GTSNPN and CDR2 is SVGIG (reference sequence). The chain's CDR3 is CACGPNSPLHF. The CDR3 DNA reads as TGTGCCTGCGGACCTAATTCACCCCTCCACTTT.

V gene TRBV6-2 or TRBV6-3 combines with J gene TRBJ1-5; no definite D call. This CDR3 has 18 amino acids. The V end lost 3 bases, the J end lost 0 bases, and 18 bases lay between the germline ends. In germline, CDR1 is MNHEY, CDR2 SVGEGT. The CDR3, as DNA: TGTGCCAGCAGTTATGACTCAAGGACCCTTTATAGCAATCAGCCCCAGCATTTT. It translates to CASSYDSRTLYSNQPQHF.

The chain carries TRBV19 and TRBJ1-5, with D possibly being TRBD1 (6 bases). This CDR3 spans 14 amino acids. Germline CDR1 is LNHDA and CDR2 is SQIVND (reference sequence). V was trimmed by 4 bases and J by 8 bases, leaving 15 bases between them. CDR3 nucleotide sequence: TGTGCCAGTAGTACAGACAGGCTGGTGGAGCCCCAGCATTTT. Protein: CASSTDRLVEPQHF.

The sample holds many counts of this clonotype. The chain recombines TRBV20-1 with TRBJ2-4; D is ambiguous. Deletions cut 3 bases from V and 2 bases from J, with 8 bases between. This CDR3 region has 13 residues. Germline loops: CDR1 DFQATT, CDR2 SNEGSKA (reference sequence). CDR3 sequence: CSARSLSKNIQYF. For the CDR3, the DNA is TGCAGTGCTAGGAGCTTGTCCAAAAACATTCAGTACTTC.

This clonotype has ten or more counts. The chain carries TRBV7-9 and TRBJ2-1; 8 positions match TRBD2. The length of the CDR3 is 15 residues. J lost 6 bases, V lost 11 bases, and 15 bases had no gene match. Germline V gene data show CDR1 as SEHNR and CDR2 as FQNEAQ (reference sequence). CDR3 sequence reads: CAGERGSTTGNEQFF. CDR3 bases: TGTGCCGGAGAGCGGGGGAGCACTACCGGCAATGAGCAGTTCTTC.

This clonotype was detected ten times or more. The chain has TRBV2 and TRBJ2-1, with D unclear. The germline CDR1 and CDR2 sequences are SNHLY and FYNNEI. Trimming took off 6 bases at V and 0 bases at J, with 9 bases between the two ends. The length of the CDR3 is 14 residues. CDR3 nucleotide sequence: TGTGCCAGCAGCGAGGCGAGCTCCTACAATGAGCAGTTCTTC. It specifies CASSEASSYNEQFF.

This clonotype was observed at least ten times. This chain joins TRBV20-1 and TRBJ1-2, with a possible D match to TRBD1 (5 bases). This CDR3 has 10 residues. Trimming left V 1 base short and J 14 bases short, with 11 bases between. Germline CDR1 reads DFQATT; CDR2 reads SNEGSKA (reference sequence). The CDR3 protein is CSARAGRATF. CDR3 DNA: TGCAGTGCTAGAGCGGGCAGGGCGACCTTC.

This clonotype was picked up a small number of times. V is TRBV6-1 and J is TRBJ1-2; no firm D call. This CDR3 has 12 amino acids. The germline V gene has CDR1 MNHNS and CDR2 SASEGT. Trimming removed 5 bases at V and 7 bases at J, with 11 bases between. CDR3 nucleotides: TGTGCCAGCAGTCGCTCCTACTTTGGCTACACCTTC. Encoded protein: CASSRSYFGYTF.

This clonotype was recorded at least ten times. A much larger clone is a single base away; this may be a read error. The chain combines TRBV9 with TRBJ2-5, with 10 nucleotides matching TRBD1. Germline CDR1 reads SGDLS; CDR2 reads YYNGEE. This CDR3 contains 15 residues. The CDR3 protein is CASIVTGGSVETPYF. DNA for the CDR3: TGTGCCAGCATTGTGACAGGGGGCTCTGTGGAGACCCCGTACTTC.

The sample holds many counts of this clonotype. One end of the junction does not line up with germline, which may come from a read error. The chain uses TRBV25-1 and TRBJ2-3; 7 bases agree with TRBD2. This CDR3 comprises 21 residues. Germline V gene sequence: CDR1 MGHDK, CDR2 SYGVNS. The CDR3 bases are TGTACCAGCCCCAGGGATACATGGCGGGAGAGCACGACTACATTCACAGATACGCAGTATTTT. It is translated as CTSPRDTWRESTTTFTDTQYF.

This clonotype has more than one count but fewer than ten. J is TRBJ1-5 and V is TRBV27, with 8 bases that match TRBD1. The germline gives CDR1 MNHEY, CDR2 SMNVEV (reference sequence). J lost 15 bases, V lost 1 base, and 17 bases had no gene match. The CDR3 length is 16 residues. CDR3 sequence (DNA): TGTGCCAGCAGTTTATTACCAGTTGGTAAGACAGGGGCCATGCATTTT. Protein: CASSLLPVGKTGAMHF.

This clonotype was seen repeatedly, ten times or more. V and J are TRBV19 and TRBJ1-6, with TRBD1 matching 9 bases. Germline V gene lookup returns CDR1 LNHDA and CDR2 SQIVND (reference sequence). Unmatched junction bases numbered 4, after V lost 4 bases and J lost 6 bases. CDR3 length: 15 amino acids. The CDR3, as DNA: TGTGCCAGTAGTAAACAGGGGGCCCGTAATTCACCCCTCCACTTT. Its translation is CASSKQGARNSPLHF.

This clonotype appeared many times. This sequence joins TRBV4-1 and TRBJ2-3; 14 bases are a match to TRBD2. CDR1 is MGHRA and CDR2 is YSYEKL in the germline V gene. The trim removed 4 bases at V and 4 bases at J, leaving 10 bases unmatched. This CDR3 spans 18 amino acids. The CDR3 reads CASSLRGTSGSRSDTQYF. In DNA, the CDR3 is TGCGCCAGCAGCCTTAGGGGGACTAGCGGGAGTAGATCAGATACGCAGTATTTT.

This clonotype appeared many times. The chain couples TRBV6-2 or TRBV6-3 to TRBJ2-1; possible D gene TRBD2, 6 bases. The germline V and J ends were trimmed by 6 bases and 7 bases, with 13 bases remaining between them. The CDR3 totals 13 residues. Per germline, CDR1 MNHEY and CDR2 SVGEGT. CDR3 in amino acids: CASRTGTWNEQFF. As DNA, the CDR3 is TGTGCCAGCAGAACCGGGACTTGGAATGAGCAGTTCTTC.

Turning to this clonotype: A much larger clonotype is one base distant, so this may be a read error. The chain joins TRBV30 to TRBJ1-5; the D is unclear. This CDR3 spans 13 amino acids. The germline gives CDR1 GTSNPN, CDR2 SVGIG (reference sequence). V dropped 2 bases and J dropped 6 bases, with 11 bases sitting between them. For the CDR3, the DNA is TGTGCCTGGAGTACAGCCGGTAGTCAGCCCCAGCATTTT. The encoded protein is CAWSTAGSQPQHF. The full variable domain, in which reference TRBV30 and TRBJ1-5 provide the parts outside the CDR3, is SQTIHQWPATLVQPVGSPLSLECTVEGTSNPNLYWYRQAAGRGLQLLFYSVGIGQISSEVPQNLSASRPQDRQFILSSKKLLLSDSGFYLCAWSTAGSQPQHFGDGTRLSIL.

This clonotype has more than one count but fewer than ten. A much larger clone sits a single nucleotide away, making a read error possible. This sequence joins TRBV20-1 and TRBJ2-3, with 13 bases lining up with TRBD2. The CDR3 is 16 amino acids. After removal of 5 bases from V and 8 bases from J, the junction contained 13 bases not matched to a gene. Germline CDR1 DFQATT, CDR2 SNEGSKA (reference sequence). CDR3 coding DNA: TGCAGTGCTGTCCGACTAGCGGGAGGTTCTGGTAGTACGCAGTATTTT. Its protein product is CSAVRLAGGSGSTQYF.

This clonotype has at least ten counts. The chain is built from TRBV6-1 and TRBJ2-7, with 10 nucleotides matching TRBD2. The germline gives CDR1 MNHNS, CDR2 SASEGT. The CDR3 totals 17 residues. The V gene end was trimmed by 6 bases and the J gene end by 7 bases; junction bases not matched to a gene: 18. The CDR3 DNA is TGTGCCAGCAGCATCCTAGGAATAACTAGCGGGGCCTCAGAGCAGTACTTC. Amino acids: CASSILGITSGASEQYF.

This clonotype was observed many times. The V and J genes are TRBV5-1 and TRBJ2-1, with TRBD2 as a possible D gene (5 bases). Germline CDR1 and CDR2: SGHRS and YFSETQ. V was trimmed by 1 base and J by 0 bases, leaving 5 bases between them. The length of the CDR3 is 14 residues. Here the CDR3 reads CASSLTSSYNEQFF. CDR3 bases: TGCGCCAGCAGCTTGACTAGCTCCTACAATGAGCAGTTCTTC.